One sample yielded the 25 T cell receptor beta chains listed below, sequenced in a study of early T cells in non-severe SARS-CoV-2 infection. TCRdb re-analysed the 5' RACE reads in MiXCR, keeping a single row per CDR3 protein. Of tens of thousands of distinct CDR3 sequences in the sample, more than 10% were seen once. The material was whole blood, obtained at baseline. The source is an adult who was a healthcare worker with PCR-confirmed SARS-CoV-2 infection or an uninfected control (not recorded which). The donor label of this sample is uncertain.

This clonotype turned up a few times. The V call is TRBV7-6, the J call TRBJ2-2; D remains unclear. Between the trimmed V and J ends, which lost 11 bases and 1 base, there was a span of 11 bases. Per the germline V gene, CDR1 is SGHVS and CDR2 is FNYEAQ. This CDR3 spans 13 amino acids. The DNA of the CDR3 is TGTGCCGGGCGGATGGGGAACACCGGGGAGCTGTTTTTT. Translating gives CAGRMGNTGELFF. Supplemented by reference TRBV7-6 and TRBJ2-2, the full variable domain reads GAGVSQSPRYKVTKRGQDVALRCDPISGHVSLYWYRQALGQGPEFLTYFNYEAQQDKSGLPNDRFSAERPEGSISTLTIQRTEQRDSAMYRCAGRMGNTGELFFGEGSRLTVL.

This clonotype occurred a few times. The chain recombines TRBV9 with TRBJ2-3; D not certain. CDR1 and CDR2 (germline): SGDLS, YYNGEE. The CDR3 runs 12 residues. V was pared by 1 base and J by 4 bases, with 4 bases between. The CDR3 region has the DNA TGTGCCAGCAGCGTAATTGCAGATACGCAGTATTTT. The encoded protein is CASSVIADTQYF.

This clonotype was observed at least ten times. This chain joins TRBV12-3 or TRBV12-4 and TRBJ2-6, with D unresolved. Trimming removed 1 base from V and 1 base from J, with 2 bases in between. The CDR3 loop spans 14 amino acids. Written as DNA, the CDR3 is TGTGCCAGCAGTTTAGGGTCTGGGGCCAACGTCCTGACTTTC. Its translation: CASSLGSGANVLTF.

The V and J genes are TRBV5-1 and TRBJ2-5, with 7 bases matching TRBD2. The length of the CDR3 is 14 residues. V was clipped by 2 bases and J by 3 bases; unmatched bases: 4. Germline CDR1 SGHRS, CDR2 YFSETQ. The CDR3 is CASSFGAGKETQYF. CDR3 nucleotide sequence: TGCGCCAGCAGCTTCGGAGCGGGGAAAGAGACCCAGTACTTC.

This clonotype has a count of ten or more. The chain combines TRBV29-1 with TRBJ2-1; D is ambiguous. The CDR3 spans 14 residues. Trimming removed 6 bases from V and 7 bases from J, with 19 bases in between. Germline CDR1 is SQVTM and CDR2 is ANQGSEA. The DNA of the CDR3 is TGCAGCGTGATAGGAGTGACCGATCCTAATGAGCAGTTCTTC. This codes for CSVIGVTDPNEQFF.

This clonotype has a count of ten or more. V and J are TRBV5-6 and TRBJ2-3, with D uncertain. Per the germline V gene, CDR1 is SGHDT and CDR2 is YYEEEE. The V gene lost 0 bases and the J gene lost 2 bases, with 7 bases spanning the gap. This CDR3 comprises 14 residues. CDR3 nucleotides: TGTGCCAGCAGCTTGGGTGCTCACACAGATACGCAGTATTTT. It translates to CASSLGAHTDTQYF.

Ten or more counts support this clonotype. The rearrangement links TRBV7-6 to TRBJ2-3; 7 bases fit TRBD2. The length of the CDR3 is 14 residues. V lost 3 bases to trimming and J lost 5 bases; unmatched junction nucleotides: 5. Germline values: CDR1 SGHVS, CDR2 FNYEAQ. CDR3 coding DNA: TGTGCCAGCAGCTTGGCGGGGGAGATAGATACGCAGTATTTT. It translates to CASSLAGEIDTQYF.

There are a few counts of this clonotype. This chain connects TRBV9 to TRBJ2-1, with D perhaps TRBD2 (6 bases). There are 15 residues in the CDR3. Germline CDR1 SGDLS, CDR2 YYNGEE. The V end lost 0 bases, the J end lost 5 bases, and 12 bases lay between the germline ends. CDR3 protein: CASSVDGGINNEQFF. CDR3 bases: TGTGCCAGCAGCGTAGACGGCGGGATTAACAATGAGCAGTTCTTC. The full variable domain, completed using reference TRBV9 and TRBJ2-1, is DSGVTQTPKHLITATGQRVTLRCSPRSGDLSVYWYQQSLDQGLQFLIQYYNGEERAKGNILERFSAQQFPDLHSELNLSSLELGDSALYFCASSVDGGINNEQFFGPGTRLTVL.

In this sample, this clonotype turned up a few times. The V gene is TRBV6-5, the J gene TRBJ1-1; 8 nucleotides agree with TRBD1. CDR3 length: 15 amino acids. The J segment lost 4 bases and the V segment lost 5 bases, leaving 9 bases of the junction unmatched. Looked up from germline, CDR1 is MNHEY and CDR2 is SVGAGI. CDR3 coding DNA: TGTGCCAGCAGTCCAAACAGGGGGTACGGCACTGAAGCTTTCTTT. This encodes CASSPNRGYGTEAFF.

This clonotype was seen more than once but under ten times. V and J are TRBV15 and TRBJ1-2; D gene ambiguous. Trimming pared 0 bases from V and 13 bases from J, leaving 15 bases between. From germline, CDR1 is LNHNV and CDR2 YYDKDF (reference sequence). The CDR3 is 13 amino acids. This CDR3 is CATSRESGATATF. Written as DNA, the CDR3 is TGTGCCACCAGCAGAGAGTCGGGAGCGACTGCCACCTTC.

This chain joins TRBV18 and TRBJ2-7; 8 bases agree with TRBD1. CDR1 and CDR2 from the germline V gene are KGHSH and LQKENI. The CDR3 length is 15 residues. Losses at the gene ends were 3 bases for V and 0 bases for J; bases not matched to a gene: 4. CDR3 bases: TGTGCCAGCTCACCCGACAGGGGTGGCTCCTACGAGCAGTACTTC. This gives the protein CASSPDRGGSYEQYF.

This chain joins TRBV5-6 and TRBJ2-1; D is unresolved. V dropped 4 bases and J dropped 6 bases, with 11 bases sitting between them. The CDR3 is 13 residues long. Germline CDR1 reads SGHDT; CDR2 reads YYEEEE. CDR3: CASSHDLTNEQFF. CDR3 in DNA: TGTGCCAGCAGCCACGATCTTACCAATGAGCAGTTCTTC.

In its sample, this clonotype ranks as medium-sized. The chain couples TRBV7-2 to TRBJ2-3, with unresolved D. This CDR3 comprises 14 residues. Germline CDR1 SGHTA, CDR2 FQGNSA. Trimming took off 5 bases at V and 5 bases at J, with 14 bases between the two ends. The CDR3, as DNA: TGTGCCAGCAGCCTTAGCCCGGCCAGAGATACGCAGTATTTT. Encoded protein: CASSLSPARDTQYF.

This clonotype showed up many times. The chain uses TRBV20-1 and TRBJ2-2; TRBD2 might be the D (6 bases). Germline V CDR1 and CDR2: DFQATT, SNEGSKA (reference sequence). The V and J ends lost 6 bases and 0 bases respectively, with 11 bases between them. The CDR3 length is 14 residues. The CDR3: CSATRLANTGELFF. CDR3 in DNA: TGCAGTGCGACAAGACTAGCGAACACCGGGGAGCTGTTTTTT.

The chain recombines TRBV12-3 or TRBV12-4 with TRBJ2-3, with TRBD1 as a possible D gene (5 bases). The CDR3 consists of 15 residues. V was clipped by 6 bases and J by 3 bases, with 16 bases between them. The CDR3 spells CASSRSQGRTDTQYF. The CDR3 DNA follows: TGTGCCAGCAGCCGAAGTCAGGGAAGGACAGATACGCAGTATTTT.

The chain joins TRBV28 to TRBJ1-4; D uncertain. The CDR3 is 13 amino acids. The V end lost 1 base, the J end lost 8 bases, and 8 bases lay between the germline ends. CDR1 and CDR2 (germline): MDHEN, SYDVKM. CDR3 amino acids: CASSLLRGEKLFF. The CDR3, as DNA: TGTGCCAGCAGTTTATTACGGGGAGAAAAACTGTTTTTT.

The V call is TRBV28, the J call TRBJ2-2, with TRBD2 identical over 7 bases. The CDR3 has 17 amino acids. Looked up from germline, CDR1 is MDHEN and CDR2 is SYDVKM. J gave up 4 bases and V 7 bases, and 15 bases lay outside the gene matches. The CDR3 nucleotides read TGTGCCAGCACCCCACGACTGGCTAGCGGCACCACCGGGGAGCTGTTTTTT. Translated, it gives CASTPRLASGTTGELFF.

The V and J genes are TRBV10-1 and TRBJ2-3; 7 positions match TRBD2. The CDR3 sequence is 17 residues long. CDR1 is WNHNN and CDR2 is SYGVQD in the germline V gene (reference sequence). Trimming at V came to 8 bases and at J to 2 bases, leaving 16 bases not matched to a gene. The CDR3 DNA sequence: TGCGCCAGCGCCCGTCGCCGCGGAGCGGGGAACACAGATACGCAGTATTTT. This encodes CASARRRGAGNTDTQYF.

This clonotype was seen ten or more times. J is TRBJ2-7 and V is TRBV28, with D tentatively TRBD2 (6 bases). The CDR3 totals 14 residues. Trimming shortened V by 2 bases and J by 8 bases, and 16 bases separated the two germline ends. Germline assignment: CDR1 MDHEN and CDR2 SYDVKM. Written as DNA, the CDR3 is TGTGCCAGCAGTTTAAGGCGGGATACTACGAAGCAGTACTTC. This codes for CASSLRRDTTKQYF.

This clonotype was found a few times. The chain combines TRBV5-4 with TRBJ2-7; TRBD2 aligns across 10 bases. The V segment lost 0 bases and the J segment 7 bases; nucleotides outside the gene matches: 7. Germline CDR1 and CDR2: SGHNT and YYREEE (reference sequence). The CDR3 has 15 residues. CDR3 in DNA: TGTGCCAGCAGCTTGGGTAGCGGGGGGCCGGGGGAGCAGTACTTC. Translating gives CASSLGSGGPGEQYF.

This clonotype was recorded a few times. The chain uses TRBV7-9 and TRBJ1-6, with a possible D match to TRBD1 (5 bases). Looked up from germline, CDR1 is SEHNR and CDR2 is FQNEAQ (reference sequence). V was clipped by 5 bases and J by 8 bases, with 13 bases between them. There are 14 residues in the CDR3. The DNA of the CDR3 is TGTGCCAGCAGCAACCAGGGAGGGGATTCACCCCTCCACTTT. This sequence encodes CASSNQGGDSPLHF.

The V gene is TRBV28, the J gene TRBJ2-5; no firm D call. The CDR3 spans 16 residues. Germline CDR1 reads MDHEN; CDR2 reads SYDVKM. V shed 6 bases and J shed 6 bases, with 23 bases lying between them. DNA for the CDR3: TGTGCCAGCAGCCCTGAAGGGCAGTCTCGTTATAAGACCCAGTACTTC. Its protein is CASSPEGQSRYKTQYF.

There are a few counts of this clonotype. The V call is TRBV6-1, the J call TRBJ2-4, with TRBD1 identical over 11 bases. Trimming cost V 2 bases and J 2 bases; bases outside gene matches: 8. Per germline, CDR1 MNHNS and CDR2 SASEGT. The length of the CDR3 is 18 residues. The CDR3 is CASSESGGQGATKNIQYF. The CDR3 DNA reads as TGTGCCAGCAGTGAATCAGGCGGACAGGGGGCAACCAAAAACATTCAGTACTTC.

The genes are TRBV28 and TRBJ1-2; no clear D gene. In germline, CDR1 is MDHEN, CDR2 SYDVKM. V was shortened by 2 bases and J by 0 bases, with 4 bases between the two germline ends. The CDR3 sequence is 13 residues long. Written as DNA, the CDR3 is TGTGCCAGCAGTTTAGCAGCTAACTATGGCTACACCTTC. Encoded protein: CASSLAANYGYTF.

The sample holds a few counts of this clonotype. The CDR3 nucleotides are TGTGCCAGCAGCGTAGACACCCACAATGAGCAGTTCTTC. Protein product: CASSVDTHNEQFF. The chain combines TRBV9 with TRBJ2-1; no clear D. Germline lookup yields CDR1 SGDLS and CDR2 YYNGEE. CDR3 length: 13 amino acids. The V and J ends lost 0 bases and 5 bases respectively, with 6 bases between them. Together with reference TRBV9 and TRBJ2-1, the CDR3 gives the full variable domain: DSGVTQTPKHLITATGQRVTLRCSPRSGDLSVYWYQQSLDQGLQFLIQYYNGEERAKGNILERFSAQQFPDLHSELNLSSLELGDSALYFCASSVDTHNEQFFGPGTRLTVL.